The 19 T cell receptor beta chains presented below share a single source sample, sequenced in a study of T cells in Graves' hyperthyroidism and ophthalmopathy. Template material for amplifying TCR beta CDR3 regions consisted of RNA transcripts. A first-round RT-PCR of the TCR CDR3 used the HTBI primer set. TCRdb passed the multiplex PCR reads through MiXCR, listing each CDR3 protein once. In the table there are some 600,000 distinct CDR3 sequences, 14% of which are singletons. Specimen: blood. Receptors were obtained from a woman under 40 with Graves' hyperthyroidism that later progressed to Graves' ophthalmopathy.

This clonotype has only a few counts. CDR3 residues: CASSLSRQRDLTGELFF. CDR3 sequence (DNA): TGCGCCAGCAGCTTGAGTCGCCAGCGGGATTTAACCGGGGAGCTGTTTTTT. V usage is TRBV5-1 and J usage is TRBJ2-2; 7 bases are shared with TRBD2. This CDR3 is 17 amino acids long. With V trimmed by 1 base and J by 5 bases, 11 bases remained unmatched. Germline-derived CDR1 and CDR2 are SGHRS and YFSETQ.

This clonotype was detected ten times or more. The V gene is TRBV20-1, the J gene TRBJ2-3; 10 bases match TRBD2. J lost 2 bases, V lost 7 bases, and 9 bases had no gene match. The CDR3 extends over 15 amino acids. CDR1 is DFQATT and CDR2 is SNEGSKA in the germline V gene (reference sequence). CDR3 region: CSVSELAGITDTQYF. DNA for the CDR3: TGCAGTGTATCAGAACTAGCGGGGATCACAGATACGCAGTATTTT.

The table lists this clonotype with many counts. The chain recombines TRBV28 with TRBJ1-5; D is ambiguous. Germline CDR1 and CDR2: MDHEN and SYDVKM. The V end was cut by 2 bases, the J end by 11 bases, with 13 bases between. CDR3 size: 13 residues. CDR3 DNA sequence: TGTGCCAGCAGTTTACCCCAGCCTCTGTCCCAGCATTTT. This codes for CASSLPQPLSQHF.

This clonotype was seen many times. This chain connects TRBV27 to TRBJ2-1; the D gene could be TRBD1 or TRBD2 (5 bases each). The CDR3 runs to 15 residues. The germline V gene has CDR1 MNHEY and CDR2 SMNVEV (reference sequence). V lost 5 bases and J lost 2, with 13 bases in between. The CDR3 DNA sequence: TGTGCCAGCAGTGACGCGCGAGGGGCCTACAATGAGCAGTTCTTC. This translates into CASSDARGAYNEQFF.

The chain recombines TRBV4-1 with TRBJ1-1; D is unresolved. The CDR3 totals 11 residues. Trimming removed 0 bases at V and 10 bases at J, with 6 bases between. CDR1 is MGHRA, CDR2 YSYEKL, per germline. In DNA form, the CDR3 reads TGCGCCAGCAGCCAAGACGGCCTAGCTTTCTTT. It specifies CASSQDGLAFF.

This clonotype was picked up many times. CDR3 in amino acids: CASSPAGVTRNTQYF. The CDR3 bases are TGTGCCAGCAGCCCAGCGGGAGTTACGCGGAATACGCAGTATTTT. This chain joins TRBV27 and TRBJ2-3, with 8 bases lining up with TRBD2. J gave up 7 bases and V 6 bases, and 12 bases lay outside the gene matches. Per germline, CDR1 MNHEY and CDR2 SMNVEV (reference sequence). This CDR3 comprises 15 residues.

This chain links TRBV20-1 with TRBJ2-1; 8 nucleotides line up with TRBD2. The CDR3 has 14 amino acids. Germline lookup yields CDR1 DFQATT and CDR2 SNEGSKA (reference sequence). V was pared by 4 bases and J by 5 bases, with 7 bases of the junction left unmatched. The CDR3 is CSATGTRVNNEQFF. The CDR3 coding sequence is TGCAGTGCTACCGGGACTAGAGTCAACAATGAGCAGTTCTTC.

The V gene is TRBV5-1, the J gene TRBJ1-2; no reliable D call. The germline V and J ends were trimmed by 0 bases and 3 bases, with 12 bases remaining between them. The germline CDR1 and CDR2 sequences are SGHRS and YFSETQ. CDR3 length: 15 residues. CDR3 in amino acids: CASSLAEGVYYGYTF. CDR3 coding DNA: TGCGCCAGCAGCTTGGCGGAGGGTGTCTACTATGGCTACACCTTC.

The sample holds many counts of this clonotype. In nucleotides, the CDR3 is TGTGCCAGCAGCTTGTATCCCGGGACAGGGGAGCCCCAGCATTTT. Amino acids: CASSLYPGTGEPQHF. The chain has TRBV7-8 and TRBJ1-5; TRBD1 agrees at 10 bases. The CDR3 is 15 residues long. Germline V lookup: CDR1 SGHVS, CDR2 FQNEAQ. With V trimmed by 3 bases and J by 8 bases, 7 bases remained unmatched.

The table lists this clonotype with many counts. The chain has TRBV24-1 and TRBJ2-5; 14 bases match TRBD2. The CDR3 consists of 16 residues. The trim removed 4 bases at V and 4 bases at J, leaving 4 bases unmatched. Germline V gives CDR1 KGHDR, CDR2 SFDVKD. CDR3 nucleotides: TGTGCCACCAGTGACCCGGGACTAGCGGGAGTAGAGACCCAGTACTTC. Translation gives CATSDPGLAGVETQYF.

This clonotype was seen more than once but under ten times. V usage is TRBV25-1 and J usage is TRBJ1-4; perhaps TRBD1 as D (5 bases). CDR1 is MGHDK and CDR2 is SYGVNS in the germline V gene. V lost 1 base and J 4 bases, leaving 7 bases between the germline ends. The CDR3 length is 14 residues. CDR3 loop: CASSELGVNEKLFF. The CDR3 region has the DNA TGTGCCAGCAGTGAATTAGGGGTTAATGAAAAACTGTTTTTT.

This clonotype occurred a few times. CDR3 nucleotide sequence: TGTGCCACCAGTGGGCCTAATGTCTTAGCCCAGCATTTT. Its protein product is CATSGPNVLAQHF. The J gene is TRBJ1-5, the V gene TRBV24-1; no clear D gene. CDR3 length equals 13 residues. With 5 bases removed from V and 11 bases from J, the gap between germline ends came to 15 bases. The germline gives CDR1 KGHDR, CDR2 SFDVKD.

The gene calls are TRBV19 and TRBJ2-7, with D perhaps matching TRBD2 (5 bases). CDR1 and CDR2 from the germline V gene are LNHDA and SQIVND (reference sequence). The CDR3 is made up of 13 amino acids. Trimming took 10 bases from V and 2 from J, leaving 15 bases between them. The CDR3 spells CATQAGSPYEQYF. The CDR3 nucleotides are TGTGCCACCCAGGCGGGCAGCCCCTACGAGCAGTACTTC.

This clonotype was recorded many times. This rearrangement joins TRBV7-3 to TRBJ2-1; D could derive from TRBD1 or TRBD2 (6 bases each). The CDR3 runs 15 residues. CDR1 is SGHTA and CDR2 is FQGTGA in the germline V gene. V lost 0 bases and J 8 bases, leaving 14 bases between the germline ends. In nucleotides, the CDR3 is TGTGCCAGCAGCTTAACGAGGGGGACTCGCGATGAGCAGTTCTTC. It translates to CASSLTRGTRDEQFF.

This clonotype was recorded at least ten times. The chain links TRBV28 to TRBJ1-1, with D hard to call. The CDR3 runs 12 residues. V was clipped by 0 bases and J by 1 base, with 0 bases between them. Per the germline V gene, CDR1 is MDHEN and CDR2 is SYDVKM. The CDR3 DNA is TGTGCCAGCAGTTTATGGAACACTGAAGCTTTCTTT. It codes for CASSLWNTEAFF. The full variable domain, in which reference TRBV28 and TRBJ1-1 provide the parts outside the CDR3, is DVKVTQSSRYLVKRTGEKVFLECVQDMDHENMFWYRQDPGLGLRLIYFSYDVKMKEKGDIPEGYSVSREKKERFSLILESASTNQTSMYLCASSLWNTEAFFGQGTRLTVV.

In regard to this clonotype: The CDR3 carries no conserved terminal phenylalanine or tryptophan, so it likely arises from a read error. This rearrangement joins TRBV7-9 to TRBJ2-3, with 8 bases identical to TRBD2. CDR3 length: 14 amino acids. CDR1 SEHNR and CDR2 FQNEAQ come from the germline V gene (reference sequence). V was pared by 7 bases and J by 2 bases, with 5 bases of the junction left unmatched. CDR3 bases: TGTGCCAGCACCCCCGGGGGGGCCACAGATACGCAGTATTGT. Its protein is CASTPGGATDTQYC.

This clonotype was observed at least ten times. V and J are TRBV27 and TRBJ2-3; no clear D gene. The CDR3 spans 21 residues. Germline V gene sequence: CDR1 MNHEY, CDR2 SMNVEV (reference sequence). Trimming removed 0 bases from V and 0 bases from J, with 25 bases in between. This CDR3 is CASSLSPARSAEQASTDTQYF. For the CDR3, the DNA is TGTGCCAGCAGTTTATCCCCGGCCCGGAGCGCCGAACAAGCTAGCACAGATACGCAGTATTTT.

In its sample, this clonotype was seen a few times. This chain uses TRBV9 with TRBJ2-1, with D possibly being TRBD1 (6 bases). CDR3 size: 17 residues. CDR1 is SGDLS, CDR2 YYNGEE, per germline. The V gene lost 4 bases and the J gene lost 3 bases, with 20 bases spanning the gap. CDR3 in amino acids: CASSPQGSIAVYNEQFF. As DNA, the CDR3 is TGTGCCAGCAGCCCACAGGGAAGTATCGCGGTCTACAATGAGCAGTTCTTC.

The chain is built from TRBV28 and TRBJ2-1; D is perhaps TRBD2 (5 bases). With 6 bases removed from V and 6 bases from J, the gap between germline ends came to 21 bases. This CDR3 is 16 amino acids long. Germline V gene sequence: CDR1 MDHEN, CDR2 SYDVKM. CDR3 in DNA: TGTGCCAGCAGCTGGATTCGCACTAGGACCTGCAATGAGCAGTTCTTC. Encoded protein: CASSWIRTRTCNEQFF.